The rows below give T cell receptor beta chains drawn from one sample of a study of T cell changes during pregnancy in multiple sclerosis. Here immunoSEQ multiplex PCR was the method, and the copy in TCRdb shows in-frame clones only, minus some. The sample carries 36,000 or so clones, over 80% recorded once. Sequencing was performed on PBMCs (not recorded whether the cells were cultured). The receptors stem from a female donor with multiple sclerosis, enrolled in a pregnancy study. Each CDR3 is given with its conserved first and last residue. D genes are given only for firm matches. Clone size, where shown, is once, few, many, or a class for clones that have expanded.

CDR3aa | CDR3nt | d_gene | abundance | j_gene | v_gene
CASSSPSEIKDEQYF | TGTGCCAGCAGTTCCCCGAGCGAGATTAAAGATGAGCAGTACTTC | NA | NA | TRBJ2-7 | TRBV28
CAWGGRARETQYF | TGTGCCTGGGGCGGGAGGGCCCGGGAGACCCAGTACTTC | TRBD2 | NA | TRBJ2-5 | TRBV30
CASSLDRESRAKNIQYF | TGTGCCAGCAGTTTGGACAGGGAATCGAGGGCCAAAAACATTCAGTACTTC | TRBD1 | NA | TRBJ2-4 | TRBV2
CASSIGLQPSNTEAFF | TGTGCCAGTAGTATAGGACTGCAGCCCTCGAACACTGAAGCTTTCTTT | NA | NA | TRBJ1-1 | TRBV19
CASSDAQGKGTFF | TGCGCCAGCAGCGACGCACAGGGGAAGGGAACTTTCTTT | TRBD1 | few | TRBJ1-1 | TRBV5-1
CASSQDGKGGNTIYF | TGCGCCAGCAGCCAAGATGGAAAAGGTGGAAACACCATATATTTT | NA | NA | TRBJ1-3 | TRBV4-1
CASSSFGGVTEAFF | TGTGCCAGCAGTTCCTTCGGGGGGGTCACTGAAGCTTTCTTT | NA | NA | TRBJ1-1 | TRBV9
CASSQTRNEQYF | TGCGCCAGCAGTCAAACTAGGAATGAGCAGTACTTC | NA | NA | TRBJ2-7 | TRBV10-1
CASSLDSYNEQFF | TGTGCCAGCAGCCTGGACAGTTACAATGAGCAGTTCTTC | NA | NA | TRBJ2-1 | TRBV5-4
CASSSSGWNYNEQFF | TGTGCCAGCAGCTCTAGCGGGTGGAACTACAATGAGCAGTTCTTC | TRBD2 | NA | TRBJ2-1 | TRBV11-2
CASRAGLRGYGYTF | TGCGCCAGCAGGGCCGGGCTCCGAGGCTATGGCTACACCTTC | NA | NA | TRBJ1-2 | TRBV10-2
CASSSGTPENIQYF | TGTGCCAGCAGTTCCGGGACACCGGAAAACATTCAGTACTTC | NA | NA | TRBJ2-4 | TRBV28
CASSDRQGGNYGYTF | TGTGCCAGCAGTGACCGACAGGGGGGGAACTATGGCTACACCTTC | TRBD1 | NA | TRBJ1-2 | TRBV6-1
CASSFSQGAVYGYTF | TGTGCCAGCAGTTTCTCCCAGGGGGCTGTCTATGGCTACACCTTC | TRBD1 | NA | TRBJ1-2 | TRBV2
CASRRTGIDGYTF | TGTGCCAGCCGTCGCACAGGTATCGATGGCTACACCTTC | NA | NA | TRBJ1-2 | TRBV28
CASSEWAYEQYF | TGCGCCAGCAGTGAGTGGGCTTACGAGCAGTACTTC | NA | NA | TRBJ2-7 | TRBV10-2
CASSLGDRGYHTEAFF | TGTGCCAGCAGCTTGGGGGACAGGGGTTATCACACTGAAGCTTTCTTT | TRBD1 | NA | TRBJ1-1 | TRBV5-4
CASSQGPDTQYF | TGTGCCAGCAGCCAAGGACCAGATACGCAGTATTTT | NA | NA | TRBJ2-3 | TRBV4-2
CASVLNHARETTQYF | TGTGCCAGCGTACTGAATCACGCCCGGGAAACTACGCAGTATTTT | NA | NA | TRBJ2-3 | TRBV2
CASKPTDTQYF | TGCGCCAGCAAGCCCACAGATACGCAGTATTTT | NA | NA | TRBJ2-3 | TRBV4-1
CASSLAAGAGETQYF | TGTGCCAGCAGCTTAGCGGCGGGAGCGGGGGAGACCCAGTACTTC | TRBD2 | NA | TRBJ2-5 | TRBV7-6
CASSFSGSSYNEQFF | TGTGCCAGCAGTTTTAGCGGCAGCTCCTACAATGAGCAGTTCTTC | NA | NA | TRBJ2-1 | TRBV28
CASSGPGTGVGQPQHF | TGTGCCAGTAGCGGTCCCGGGACAGGGGTCGGACAGCCCCAGCATTTT | TRBD1 | NA | TRBJ1-5 | TRBV19
CSAEGQGMADTQYF | TGCAGCGCCGAGGGACAGGGGATGGCCGATACGCAGTATTTT | TRBD1 | NA | TRBJ2-3 | TRBV29-1
CASSRVGGRSTDTQYF | TGTGCCAGCAGCAGGGTCGGCGGGAGGAGCACAGATACGCAGTATTTT | TRBD2 | NA | TRBJ2-3 | TRBV7-2
CASTPFGGTAGYTF | TGTGCCAGCACCCCTTTCGGGGGGACGGCGGGCTACACCTTC | NA | NA | TRBJ1-2 | TRBV6-5
CASSLGRLGMNTEAFF | TGCGCCAGCAGCTTGGGTCGTCTAGGGATGAACACTGAAGCTTTCTTT | NA | NA | TRBJ1-1 | TRBV5-1
CASTERGRYNEQFF | TGTGCCAGTACGGAGCGGGGCCGTTACAATGAGCAGTTCTTC | TRBD2 | NA | TRBJ2-1 | TRBV5-4
CASSPIGINTEAFF | TGTGCCAGCAGCCCAATAGGGATAAACACTGAAGCTTTCTTT | NA | NA | TRBJ1-1 | TRBV7-9
CASSFGVGDGYTF | TGTGCCAGCAGCTTCGGGGTTGGAGATGGCTACACCTTC | NA | NA | TRBJ1-2 | TRBV13
CASTKDRVREKLFF | TGTGCCAGCACTAAAGACAGGGTCAGAGAAAAACTGTTTTTT | TRBD1 | once | TRBJ1-4 | TRBV6-6
CASSLDGDGTYNEQFF | TGCGCCAGCAGCTTGGACGGCGACGGGACGTACAATGAGCAGTTCTTC | NA | NA | TRBJ2-1 | TRBV5-1
CASRATGAEETQYF | TGTGCCAGCAGGGCGACAGGGGCTGAAGAGACCCAGTACTTC | TRBD1 | NA | TRBJ2-5 | TRBV27
CASSLDVSNQPQHF | TGTGCCAGCAGCTTAGATGTTAGCAATCAGCCCCAGCATTTT | NA | NA | TRBJ1-5 | TRBV7-2
CSVVHRDGSYEQYF | TGCAGCGTTGTGCACCGGGACGGGTCCTACGAGCAGTACTTC | NA | NA | TRBJ2-7 | TRBV29-1
CASSTGDTSSGNTIYF | TGTGCCAGCAGCACTGGTGATACGAGCTCTGGAAACACCATATATTTT | NA | NA | TRBJ1-3 | TRBV5-5
CAISDRGISEAFF | TGTGCCATCAGTGACAGGGGAATTTCGGAGGCTTTCTTT | NA | NA | TRBJ1-1 | TRBV10-3
CASSPTGYDGYTF | TGTGCCAGCAGTCCTACAGGGTACGATGGCTACACCTTC | NA | NA | TRBJ1-2 | TRBV6-5
CASSRYMGGNQPQHF | TGTGCCAGCAGCCGCTACATGGGCGGTAATCAGCCCCAGCATTTT | NA | once | TRBJ1-5 | TRBV7-9
CASSHGQTTDTQYF | TGCGCCAGCAGCCACGGGCAGACCACAGATACGCAGTATTTT | NA | NA | TRBJ2-3 | TRBV4-1
CATSRERQGAYEQYF | TGTGCCACCAGCAGAGAGAGACAGGGGGCCTACGAGCAGTACTTC | TRBD1 | NA | TRBJ2-7 | TRBV15
CASSPTTGAQETQYF | TGTGCCAGCTCACCAACTACAGGGGCCCAAGAGACCCAGTACTTC | TRBD1 | NA | TRBJ2-5 | TRBV18
CASSLLEKLFF | TGTGCCAGCAGCTTACTTGAAAAACTGTTTTTT | NA | NA | TRBJ1-4 | TRBV11-2